This TCR beta chain was captured in a study of CD8 T cells in ankylosing spondylitis. Points from the study as a whole: Several highly homologous variants made up a TCR beta motif that seemed to typify ankylosing spondylitis blood. Reportedly, matched ankylosing spondylitis synovial fluid was significantly enriched for disease-linked clones.

Regarding this clonotype: Its antigen remains unknown.

Library preparation for TCR beta used quantitative 5'-RACE with molecular barcodes. MiXCR, applied by TCRdb to the 5' RACE reads, yields one record per CDR3 protein. The sample consists of about 440,000 distinct CDR3 sequences, about a sixth of them appearing once. The CDR3 sequence is 15 residues long. In germline, CDR1 is SNHLY, CDR2 FYNNEI. V dropped 5 bases and J dropped 0 bases, with 11 bases sitting between them. The chain links TRBV2 to TRBJ1-3; no clear D gene. Sequencing was carried out using blood, either unsorted or a sorted T cell fraction (not recorded which). This clonotype originated in a male donor with ankylosing spondylitis. The CDR3 DNA sequence: TGTGCCAGCAGTCATGACGTACTCTCTGGAAACACCATATATTTT. As protein: CASSHDVLSGNTIYF.